These T cell receptor beta chains were read from a single sample in a study of shared clonotypes between healthy human individuals. Data came from immunoSEQ multiplex PCR; TCRdb stores just in-frame clones and leaves some out. The sample consists of about 980,000 clones, around three quarters of them appearing once. Sequences were obtained from memory CD4+ T cells sorted from blood. These receptors all stem from a man younger than 35 in good health. CDR3s include the opening cysteine and the closing phenylalanine or tryptophan. The D gene is left open where the match is weak.

V gene,D gene,J gene,CDR3 protein
TRBV2,-,TRBJ2-3,CASSGPARTDTQYF
TRBV4-1,-,TRBJ2-3,CASSQGRDPTDTQYF
TRBV5-4,TRBD1,TRBJ2-2,CASSEGQGGTGELFF
TRBV5-6,TRBD2,TRBJ2-7,CASSRTSGQLREQYF
TRBV5-1,-,TRBJ1-2,CASSLFGTKDYGYTF
TRBV14,TRBD1,TRBJ1-2,CASSQAEDRGLVGYTF
TRBV6-1,-,TRBJ1-4,CASSVHPEKLFF
TRBV7-2,TRBD2,TRBJ2-1,CASSYDGTSASISYNEQFF
TRBV11-1,-,TRBJ1-5,CASSSVRPQHF
TRBV19,-,TRBJ1-4,CASSPNQGHNEKLFF
TRBV4-2,TRBD1,TRBJ1-5,CASSLSGQGAYQPQHF
TRBV30,-,TRBJ2-3,CAWAVENTQYF
TRBV7-9,TRBD2,TRBJ2-7,CASSSGTSSREQYF
TRBV7-2,TRBD2,TRBJ2-1,CASSLDGLAVYNEQFF
TRBV4-1,TRBD2,TRBJ2-3,CASRPTSGNTQYF
TRBV5-1,-,TRBJ1-2,CASSLNFRTTGYTF
TRBV18,-,TRBJ1-2,CASSPPGLSFNYGYTF
TRBV5-4,-,TRBJ1-4,CASSRGNEKLFF
TRBV2,-,TRBJ1-2,CASSEASTGSSGYTF
TRBV2,-,TRBJ2-5,CASSERSLGGETQYF
TRBV2,TRBD1,TRBJ2-7,CASSRDRGINEQYF
TRBV30,-,TRBJ1-4,CAWRRGPATNEKLFF
TRBV19,-,TRBJ1-5,CASSITTGRRNQPQHF
TRBV9,-,TRBJ1-2,CASSVGTNFGYTF
TRBV30,TRBD1,TRBJ2-7,CAWKQGSSYEQYF
TRBV11-3,TRBD2,TRBJ2-7,CASSFAGGLSHEQYF
TRBV27,-,TRBJ2-5,CASSLWGESETQYF
TRBV2,-,TRBJ1-5,CASSESRVGNQPQHF
TRBV19,-,TRBJ2-1,CASSIDPGYNEQFF
TRBV9,TRBD2,TRBJ2-7,CASSPLPSGGYEQYF
TRBV28,TRBD1,TRBJ1-5,CASSYRGLEQPQHF
TRBV7-2,TRBD2,TRBJ2-2,CASSLTSVAGELFF
TRBV28,-,TRBJ1-5,CASSPGGSNQPQHF
TRBV18,-,TRBJ2-7,CASSPDRSNEQYF